The present TCR beta chain was sequenced within a study of read filtering for tumor transcriptome and immune sequencing. Whole-study context: R-ISS stage counts were 8 or 9 for I, about 15 for II, about seven for III. DNase treatment preceded whole-transcriptome library preparation.

Study outcomes and limitations: Even smaller IR-seq throughput identified most shared clonotypes.

This clonotype was picked up many times. Its target is not known. From 400 to 450 ng of RNA, a library with molecular barcoded alpha/delta and beta/gamma adaptors was made. Via MiXCR, TCRdb re-called the reads, giving one row per CDR3 protein. The profile shows approximately 62,000 distinct CDR3 sequences, approximately 18% of them singletons. Germline loops: CDR1 LGHDT, CDR2 YNNKEL (reference sequence). J gave up 2 bases and V 3 bases, and 10 bases lay outside the gene matches. This CDR3 has 17 residues. The chain combines TRBV3-1 with TRBJ2-3, with TRBD1 matching 8 bases. This clonotype originated in a donor aged 40 or over with multiple myeloma. The material sequenced was a population of CD138-negative cells sorted from bone marrow. CDR3 nucleotides: TGTGCCAGCAGCCAGGCACCGGGACAGGCGGACACAGATACGCAGTATTTT. Protein: CASSQAPGQADTDTQYF.